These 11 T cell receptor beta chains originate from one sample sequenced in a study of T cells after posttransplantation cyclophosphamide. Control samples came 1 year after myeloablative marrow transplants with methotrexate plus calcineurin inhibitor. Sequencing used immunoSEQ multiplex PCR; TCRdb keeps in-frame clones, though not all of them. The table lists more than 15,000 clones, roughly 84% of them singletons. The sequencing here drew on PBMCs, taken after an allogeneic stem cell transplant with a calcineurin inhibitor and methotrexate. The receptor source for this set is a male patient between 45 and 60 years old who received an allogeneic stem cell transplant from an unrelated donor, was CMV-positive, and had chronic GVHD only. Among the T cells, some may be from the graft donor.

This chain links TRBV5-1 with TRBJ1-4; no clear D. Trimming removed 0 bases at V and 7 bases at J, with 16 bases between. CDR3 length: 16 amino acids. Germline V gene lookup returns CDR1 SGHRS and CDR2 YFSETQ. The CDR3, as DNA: TGCGCCAGCAGCTTGGAAATGGTCGGAGGGAGTGAAAAACTGTTTTTT. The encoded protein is CASSLEMVGGSEKLFF.

CDR3 nucleotides: TGTGCCAGTCGGTCCCGGACGGGAAGCACTGAAGCTTTCTTT. Amino acid sequence: CASRSRTGSTEAFF. The V and J genes are TRBV19 and TRBJ1-1; D unresolved. Germline V lookup: CDR1 LNHDA, CDR2 SQIVND (reference sequence). The germline V and J ends were trimmed by 8 bases and 4 bases, with 17 bases remaining between them. The CDR3 length is 14 residues.

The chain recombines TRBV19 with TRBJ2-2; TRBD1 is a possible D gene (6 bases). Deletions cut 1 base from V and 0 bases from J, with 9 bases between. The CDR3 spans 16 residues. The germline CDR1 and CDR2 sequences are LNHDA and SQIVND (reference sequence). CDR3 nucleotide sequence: TGTGCCAGTAGTATAGTGGCAGGGGCGAACACCGGGGAGCTGTTTTTT. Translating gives CASSIVAGANTGELFF.

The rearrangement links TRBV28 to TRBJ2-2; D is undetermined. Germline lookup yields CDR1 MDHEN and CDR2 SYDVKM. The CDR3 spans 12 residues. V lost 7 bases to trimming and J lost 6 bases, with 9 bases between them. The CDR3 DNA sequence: TGTGCCAGCACCCCCGTCTCCGGGGAGCTGTTTTTT. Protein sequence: CASTPVSGELFF. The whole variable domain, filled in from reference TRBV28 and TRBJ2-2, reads DVKVTQSSRYLVKRTGEKVFLECVQDMDHENMFWYRQDPGLGLRLIYFSYDVKMKEKGDIPEGYSVSREKKERFSLILESASTNQTSMYLCASTPVSGELFFGEGSRLTVL.

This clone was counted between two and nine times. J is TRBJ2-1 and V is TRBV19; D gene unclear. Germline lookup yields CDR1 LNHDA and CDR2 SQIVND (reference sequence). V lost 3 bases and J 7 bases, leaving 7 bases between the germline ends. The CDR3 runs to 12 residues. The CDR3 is CASSIPSNEQFF. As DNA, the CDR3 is TGTGCCAGTAGTATCCCCAGTAATGAGCAGTTCTTC.

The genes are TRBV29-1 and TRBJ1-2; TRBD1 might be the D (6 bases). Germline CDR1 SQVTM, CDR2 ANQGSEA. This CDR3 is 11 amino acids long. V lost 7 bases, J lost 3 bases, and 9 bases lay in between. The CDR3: CSGAGDYGYTF. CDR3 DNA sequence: TGCAGCGGGGCAGGGGACTATGGCTACACCTTC. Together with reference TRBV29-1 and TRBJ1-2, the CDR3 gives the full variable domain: SAVISQKPSRDICQRGTSLTIQCQVDSQVTMMFWYRQQPGQSLTLIATANQGSEATYESGFVIDKFPISRPNLTFSTLTVSNMSPEDSSIYLCSGAGDYGYTFGSGTRLTVV.

The chain's CDR3 is CASCNRPGGLEAFF. CDR3 nucleotide sequence: TGTGCCAGCTGTAACCGTCCAGGGGGGCTTGAAGCTTTCTTT. The chain links TRBV6-5 to TRBJ1-1; TRBD1 agrees at 7 bases. The germline CDR1 and CDR2 sequences are MNHEY and SVGAGI. The CDR3 loop spans 14 amino acids. V lost 8 bases, J lost 7 bases, and 13 bases stayed unmatched.

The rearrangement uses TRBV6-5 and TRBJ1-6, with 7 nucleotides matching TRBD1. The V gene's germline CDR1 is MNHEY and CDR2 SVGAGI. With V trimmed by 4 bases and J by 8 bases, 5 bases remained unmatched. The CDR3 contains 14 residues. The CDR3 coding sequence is TGTGCCAGCAGTTCGGTAACAGGGGATTCACCCCTCCACTTT. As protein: CASSSVTGDSPLHF.

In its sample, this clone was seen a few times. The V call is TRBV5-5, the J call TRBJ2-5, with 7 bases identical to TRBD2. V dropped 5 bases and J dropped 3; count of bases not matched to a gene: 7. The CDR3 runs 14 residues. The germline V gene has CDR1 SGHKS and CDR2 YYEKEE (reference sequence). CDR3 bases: TGTGCCAGCAGGTGGCTGGCGGGGGAAGAGACCCAGTACTTC. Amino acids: CASRWLAGEETQYF.

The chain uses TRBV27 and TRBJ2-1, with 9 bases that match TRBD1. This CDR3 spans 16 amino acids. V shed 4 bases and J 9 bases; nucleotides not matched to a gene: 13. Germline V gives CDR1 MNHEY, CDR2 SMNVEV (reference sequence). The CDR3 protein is CASSYSARDRAREQFF. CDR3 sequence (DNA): TGTGCCAGCAGTTACTCGGCACGGGACAGGGCCCGTGAGCAGTTCTTC.

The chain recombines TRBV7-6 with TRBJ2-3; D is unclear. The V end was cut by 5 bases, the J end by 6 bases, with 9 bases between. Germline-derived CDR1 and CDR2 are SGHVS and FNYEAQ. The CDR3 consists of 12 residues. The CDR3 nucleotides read TGTGCCAGCAGCCCTATCGAGGATACGCAGTATTTT. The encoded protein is CASSPIEDTQYF.